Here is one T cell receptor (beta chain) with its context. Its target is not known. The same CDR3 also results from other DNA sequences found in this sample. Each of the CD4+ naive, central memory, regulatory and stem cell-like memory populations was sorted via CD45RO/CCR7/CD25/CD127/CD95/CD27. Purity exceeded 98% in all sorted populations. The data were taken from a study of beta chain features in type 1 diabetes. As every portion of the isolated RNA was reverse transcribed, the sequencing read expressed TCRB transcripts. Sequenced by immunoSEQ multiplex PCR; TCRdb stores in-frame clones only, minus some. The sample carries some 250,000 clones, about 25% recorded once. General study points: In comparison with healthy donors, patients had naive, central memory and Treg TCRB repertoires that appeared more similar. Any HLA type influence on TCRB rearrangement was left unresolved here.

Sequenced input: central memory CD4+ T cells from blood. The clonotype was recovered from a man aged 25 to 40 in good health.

CDR3 sequence reads: CASSPAGTGELFF. Written as DNA, the CDR3 is TGTGCCAGCAGCCCCGCGGGGACCGGGGAGCTGTTTTTT. This rearrangement joins TRBV7-6 to TRBJ2-2, with a tentative D call TRBD2 (6 bases). The ends were cut back, 5 bases at V and 5 bases at J, with 9 bases in the middle. The germline CDR1 and CDR2 sequences are SGHVS and FNYEAQ. The CDR3 loop spans 13 amino acids.